This TCR delta chain was captured in a study of Vδ1+ human thymocytes (dated by TCRdb to between 2018 and 2020). Study-level background: As a data resource, the study described the mRNA-level TRG and TRD CDR3 repertoires of highly purified Vdelta1+ thymocytes obtained from young children. Earlier work had validated the multiplex-based CDR3 amplicon strategy against 5'RACE-based methods for generating CDR3 amplicons.

In regard to this clone: The antigen it recognizes is unknown. No much larger clone exists at a distance of one base, and base qualities are not known.

On the study overall, not on this receptor specifically: Numerous TRG clonotypes were shared among donors (up to roughly 6.9x10^3), while TRD repertoires were essentially private (a maximum of roughly 120 shared). Despite high sort purity, around 20% of thymic TRD sequences were Vdelta2 (and few Vdelta3), unlike peripheral blood Vdelta1+ controls. The authors advised highly purified populations and single-cell validation, since unexpected Vdelta2 sequences could cause misinterpretation of bulk repertoire data. The thymic TRG and TRD repertoires appeared highly polyclonal, with Gaussian CDR3 length distributions, in contrast to the oligoclonal repertoires of peripheral blood. Donors did not cluster by age or sex, so the analyses were not stratified by age or sex.

RNA extraction was carried out with the RNeasy mini kit, and reverse transcription was then done using Superscript III. CDR3 amplicons were generated by multiplex PCR with pooled V-gene forward primers and a constant-region reverse primer carrying Illumina adaptor overhangs. After gel purification, the amplicons were indexed with Nextera index primers during around 8 additional PCR cycles and then purified using AMPure XP beads. Sequencing of the libraries was done on an Illumina MiSeq using paired-end 250 bp reads, dual indexing and a roughly 20% PhiX spike-in. As for how the authors treated the data: FastQC was used to quality check the reads, while ea-utils fastq-join merged the TRG read pairs. Sequences were annotated with IMGT/HighV-QUEST, keeping only productive sequences with unambiguous V-gene assignment; clonotypes were defined by identical CDR3 sequence. For downstream analysis, the tools were VDJtools 1.1.1, tcR 2.2.3, Treemap and vegan Shannon diversity in R 3.4.4. Clones were re-identified by TCRdb from the public reads with CATT, and rows with the same DNA were merged. The V and J calls reflect TCRdb's pipeline rather than the authors' work. The sample includes 54,000 or so delta-chain clones, with approximately 15% observed a single time. In total, the top ten clones hold 0.5% of the sample.

The germline V gene encodes CDR1 TSWWSYY and CDR2 QGS. The V and J ends are trimmed by 3 bases and 9 bases, leaving 14 bases between them. The CDR3 covers 13 residues, taking in both the cysteine and the phenylalanine. The DNA shown is the 39-base CDR3, in frame from base 1. Thymic samples were depleted of alphabeta T cells, then CD3+ TCRVdelta1+ TCRVdelta2- thymocytes were FACS-sorted. A purity of roughly 96% to 99.6% was achieved for sorted Vdelta1+ thymocytes. Thymic specimens were obtained from about eight paediatric patients, aged from 5 days to 15 months, who were undergoing corrective cardiac surgery. After the thymic tissue was dispersed, mononuclear cells were isolated using a Histopaque-1077 density gradient. The staining antibodies were anti-TCRVdelta1 clone TS8.2, anti-TCRVdelta2 clone B6, anti-CD3 clone HIT3a and anti-TCRalphabeta clone IP26.

This receptor chain uses TRDV1 and TRDJ1, with TRDD3 tentatively as D gene (6 bases match). Sequenced: Vdelta1+ gamma-delta thymocytes from the thymus. What this sample's cell subset or site label stands for: FACS-sorted CD3+ TCRalphabeta- TCRVdelta1+ TCRVdelta2- thymocytes. The receptor comes from a boy in the first two years of life who had congenital heart surgery. The sequenced DNA: TGTGCTCTTGGGGATGCTGGGGTTGGCGAACTCATCTTT. Its translation reads: CALGDAGVGELIF.